One sample yielded the 27 T cell receptor beta chains listed below, sequenced in a study of cytotoxic CD8 clonotypes in ibrutinib-treated CLL. Generated by immunoSEQ multiplex PCR, the TCRdb table keeps only in-frame clones and is missing some. Among 110,000 to 150,000 clones listed, around 76% were seen once. Sequences were derived from PBMCs, sampled after 24 months of ibrutinib treatment. The source of these receptors is a human donor with chronic lymphocytic leukemia.

This rearrangement joins TRBV18 to TRBJ1-1, with a weak D call TRBD1 (5 bases). Germline V gene sequence: CDR1 KGHSH, CDR2 LQKENI. There are 15 residues in the CDR3. Trimming pared 6 bases from V and 6 bases from J, leaving 20 bases between. The CDR3 DNA reads TGTGCCAGCTCCCCGGGGGGGGATTTGTTCGCTGAAGCTTTCTTT. The encoded protein is CASSPGGDLFAEAFF.

The rearrangement links TRBV30 to TRBJ2-3, with TRBD1 as a possible D gene (6 bases). With 3 bases removed from V and 6 bases from J, the gap between germline ends came to 7 bases. Germline V CDR1 and CDR2: GTSNPN, SVGIG (reference sequence). The CDR3 runs to 11 residues. The CDR3 nucleotides read TGTGCCTGGAGCCAGGGGGATACGCAGTATTTT. As protein: CAWSQGDTQYF.

V gene TRBV7-2 combines with J gene TRBJ2-1; D is unclear. Germline CDR1 is SGHTA and CDR2 is FQGNSA. This CDR3 is 15 amino acids long. The V gene lost 1 base and the J gene lost 2 bases, with 9 bases spanning the gap. Here the CDR3 reads CASSLVLDAYNEQFF. The CDR3 DNA reads as TGTGCCAGCAGCTTAGTTCTGGACGCCTACAATGAGCAGTTCTTC.

Regarding this clone: Germline is not matched at one junction end, which may reflect a read error. The chain carries TRBV25-1 and TRBJ2-6, with 8 nucleotides matching TRBD1. The length of the CDR3 is 15 residues. Germline V gene data show CDR1 as MGHDK and CDR2 as SYGVNS. CDR3 sequence (DNA): TGTGCCAGCAGCATACAGGGGGGTGGGTCCAACGTCCTGACTTTC. Its protein product is CASSIQGGGSNVLTF.

The chain employs TRBV6-5 and TRBJ1-1; weak D call: TRBD1 (6 bases). CDR3 length: 12 amino acids. Trimming removed 2 bases at V and 11 bases at J, with 12 bases between. CDR1 and CDR2 (germline): MNHEY, SVGAGI. The CDR3 DNA follows: TGTGCCAGCAGTTACGGGGGGCCCGGGGCTTTCTTT. Its translation is CASSYGGPGAFF.

The chain uses TRBV7-3 and TRBJ1-5; no reliable D call. Trimming took off 4 bases at V and 6 bases at J, with 10 bases between the two ends. The CDR3 is made up of 13 amino acids. Looked up from germline, CDR1 is SGHTA and CDR2 is FQGTGA. The DNA of the CDR3 is TGTGCCAGCAGCTCGGGTTTAAGTCAGCCCCAGCATTTT. Protein: CASSSGLSQPQHF.

V and J are TRBV10-2 and TRBJ1-1; D might be TRBD1 (6 bases). This CDR3 is 15 amino acids long. Germline CDR1 reads WSHSY; CDR2 reads SAAADI. V lost 6 bases and J lost 5, with 19 bases in between. In DNA form, the CDR3 reads TGCGCCAGCAGCCCCGGGTGGGGGGGCGGAACTGAAGCTTTCTTT. Amino acids: CASSPGWGGGTEAFF.

The chain has TRBV5-6 and TRBJ1-1, with D maybe TRBD1 (5 bases). Between the trimmed V and J ends, which lost 0 bases and 6 bases, there was a span of 9 bases. The CDR3 consists of 13 residues. The germline CDR1 and CDR2 sequences are SGHDT and YYEEEE. The CDR3 region is CASSLGGYAEAFF. The DNA of the CDR3 is TGTGCCAGCAGCTTGGGGGGGTACGCTGAAGCTTTCTTT.

The gene calls are TRBV5-1 and TRBJ2-3; unclear D gene. CDR1 SGHRS and CDR2 YFSETQ come from the germline V gene. V shed 0 bases and J shed 4 bases, with 9 bases lying between them. The CDR3 has 14 amino acids. CDR3 amino acids: CASSLGLFSDTQYF. The DNA for the CDR3 is TGCGCCAGCAGCTTGGGGCTATTCTCAGATACGCAGTATTTT.

V usage is TRBV29-1 and J usage is TRBJ1-2, with 8 bases aligning to TRBD1. The CDR3 loop spans 13 amino acids. With 4 bases clipped from V and 8 bases from J, the junction kept 9 bases outside the gene matches. CDR1 SQVTM and CDR2 ANQGSEA come from the germline V gene. This CDR3 is CSVGGGRGLGYTF. The CDR3 bases are TGCAGCGTTGGAGGGGGCAGGGGGCTCGGCTACACCTTC.

The CDR3 nucleotides are TGTGCCAGCAGCGTAGGGGGGATCAATGAGCAGTTCTTC. Protein: CASSVGGINEQFF. This rearrangement joins TRBV9 to TRBJ2-1; the D gene could be TRBD1 or TRBD2 (5 bases each). The CDR3 spans 13 residues. Trimming took off 0 bases at V and 6 bases at J, with 7 bases between the two ends. Germline-derived CDR1 and CDR2 are SGDLS and YYNGEE.

The V and J genes are TRBV2 and TRBJ2-2; a possible D gene is TRBD2 (5 bases). With 8 bases removed from V and 8 bases from J, the gap between germline ends came to 12 bases. The CDR3 has 12 residues. Germline CDR1 is SNHLY and CDR2 is FYNNEI. CDR3 nucleotide sequence: TGTGCCAGCCCGCCCTCGGGGGGGGAGCTGTTTTTT. This sequence encodes CASPPSGGELFF.

The rearrangement links TRBV5-1 to TRBJ1-4; 10 positions match TRBD1. The J segment lost 8 bases and the V segment lost 7 bases, leaving 8 bases of the junction unmatched. Per germline, CDR1 SGHRS and CDR2 YFSETQ. The CDR3 sequence is 14 residues long. The CDR3 bases are TGCGCCAGCGGGGAGACAGGGGGCGTAGAAAAACTGTTTTTT. This gives the protein CASGETGGVEKLFF.

This clone was picked up a small number of times. The same CDR3 arises from other DNA sequences in this sample as well. This chain joins TRBV30 and TRBJ1-5; the D gene is possibly TRBD1 (6 bases). V shed 0 bases and J shed 5 bases, with 8 bases lying between them. The germline V gene has CDR1 GTSNPN and CDR2 SVGIG (reference sequence). This CDR3 has 13 amino acids. CDR3 sequence reads: CAWSVQGDQPQHF. CDR3 in DNA: TGTGCCTGGAGTGTACAGGGTGATCAGCCCCAGCATTTT. The whole variable domain, remainder taken from reference TRBV30 and TRBJ1-5, is SQTIHQWPATLVQPVGSPLSLECTVEGTSNPNLYWYRQAAGRGLQLLFYSVGIGQISSEVPQNLSASRPQDRQFILSSKKLLLSDSGFYLCAWSVQGDQPQHFGDGTRLSIL.

The CDR3 loop is CASSRFGELFF. Written as DNA, the CDR3 is TGTGCCAGCAGCAGATTTGGGGAGCTGTTTTTT. The chain employs TRBV5-6 and TRBJ2-2; D is undetermined. The length of the CDR3 is 11 residues. V was shortened by 4 bases and J by 8 bases, with 6 bases between the two germline ends. The V gene's germline CDR1 is SGHDT and CDR2 YYEEEE. The full variable domain, with the rest looked up from reference TRBV5-6 and TRBJ2-2, is DAGVTQSPTHLIKTRGQQVTLRCSPKSGHDTVSWYQQALGQGPQFIFQYYEEEERQRGNFPDRFSGHQFPNYSSELNVNALLLGDSALYLCASSRFGELFFGEGSRLTVL.

The rearrangement joins TRBV5-1 to TRBJ1-2; D is uncertain. Trimming left V 4 bases short and J 0 bases short, with 16 bases between. Germline V lookup: CDR1 SGHRS, CDR2 YFSETQ. The CDR3 is made up of 16 amino acids. For the CDR3, the DNA is TGCGCCAGCAGCCACGAGGCCTCGGGTACTAACTATGGCTACACCTTC. Translated, it gives CASSHEASGTNYGYTF.

This chain connects TRBV6-5 to TRBJ1-4; D might be TRBD1 (5 bases). Germline CDR1 is MNHEY and CDR2 is SVGAGI. This CDR3 contains 14 residues. Trimming left V 2 bases short and J 8 bases short, with 12 bases between. The CDR3 is CASSYGAGWEKLFF. The CDR3 region has the DNA TGTGCCAGCAGTTACGGGGCAGGTTGGGAAAAACTGTTTTTT.

V is TRBV19 and J is TRBJ1-5; D unclear. This CDR3 spans 15 amino acids. The germline V gene encodes CDR1 LNHDA and CDR2 SQIVND (reference sequence). Trimming stripped 7 bases from V and 0 bases from J, with 13 bases between. The CDR3 spells CASTFRAFSNQPQHF. CDR3 nucleotides: TGTGCCAGTACTTTCCGGGCCTTTAGCAATCAGCCCCAGCATTTT.

V and J are TRBV5-1 and TRBJ2-7; 8 bases are a match to TRBD1. From germline, CDR1 is SGHRS and CDR2 YFSETQ. This CDR3 contains 15 residues. The V gene end was trimmed by 4 bases and the J gene end by 3 bases; junction bases not matched to a gene: 9. CDR3 sequence reads: CASSPTGTGLYEQYF. DNA of the CDR3: TGCGCCAGCAGCCCGACCGGGACAGGTCTCTACGAGCAGTACTTC.

This sequence joins TRBV5-1 and TRBJ1-2; TRBD1 is a possible D gene (6 bases). This CDR3 is 16 amino acids long. Germline V gene data show CDR1 as SGHRS and CDR2 as YFSETQ. V gave up 0 bases and J gave up 1 base, with 13 bases separating them. CDR3 DNA: TGCGCCAGCAGCTTGGGGGACACCCTCAATAACTATGGCTACACCTTC. Translating it yields CASSLGDTLNNYGYTF.

This clone was seen a single time. This chain links TRBV28 with TRBJ2-7, with 10 bases that match TRBD2. The V and J ends lost 3 bases and 0 bases, in that order; junction bases with no gene match: 11. This CDR3 region has 18 residues. The germline V gene encodes CDR1 MDHEN and CDR2 SYDVKM. The CDR3 protein is CASSFFRRASGSSYEQYF. As DNA, the CDR3 is TGTGCCAGCAGTTTTTTCCGGAGAGCTAGCGGGAGCTCCTACGAGCAGTACTTC. The full variable domain, completed using reference TRBV28 and TRBJ2-7, is DVKVTQSSRYLVKRTGEKVFLECVQDMDHENMFWYRQDPGLGLRLIYFSYDVKMKEKGDIPEGYSVSREKKERFSLILESASTNQTSMYLCASSFFRRASGSSYEQYFGPGTRLTVT.

The V call is TRBV28, the J call TRBJ2-1; perhaps D is TRBD1 or TRBD2 (5 bases each). The CDR3 consists of 14 residues. Trimming took off 6 bases at V and 6 bases at J, with 15 bases between the two ends. Germline-derived CDR1 and CDR2 are MDHEN and SYDVKM. The CDR3 DNA is TGTGCCAGCAGGGGGGTGGGCCCGGTCAATGAGCAGTTCTTC. Its protein is CASRGVGPVNEQFF.

The chain's CDR3 is CASSLGAGGGKLFF. CDR3 nucleotide sequence: TGTGCCAGCAGTTTAGGGGCAGGAGGGGGAAAACTGTTTTTT. This chain joins TRBV28 and TRBJ1-4, with D possibly TRBD1 on 6 matching bases. V dropped 2 bases and J dropped 10 bases, with 14 bases sitting between them. Germline lookup yields CDR1 MDHEN and CDR2 SYDVKM. The CDR3 has 14 amino acids.

The chain has TRBV19 and TRBJ2-6; no clear D gene. V was trimmed by 5 bases and J by 4 bases, leaving 6 bases between them. Germline values: CDR1 LNHDA, CDR2 SQIVND (reference sequence). The CDR3 length is 13 residues. CDR3 region: CASSWAGANVLTF. The CDR3 DNA sequence: TGTGCCAGTAGTTGGGCCGGGGCCAACGTCCTGACTTTC.

The DNA of the CDR3 is TGTGCCAGCAGCGGCCAGGGGCTGATCTACAATGAGCAGTTCTTC. This encodes CASSGQGLIYNEQFF. The J gene is TRBJ2-1, the V gene TRBV9; D might be TRBD1 (6 bases). This CDR3 is 15 amino acids long. CDR1 is SGDLS and CDR2 is YYNGEE in the germline V gene. Trimming left V 3 bases short and J 3 bases short, with 13 bases between.

This CDR3 reads CASSQASGKGYNEQFF. The DNA of the CDR3 is TGCGCCAGCAGCCAGGCAAGCGGAAAGGGATACAATGAGCAGTTCTTC. The J gene is TRBJ2-1, the V gene TRBV4-1; a weak D match, TRBD2 (5 bases). This CDR3 region has 16 residues. V was shortened by 3 bases and J by 4 bases, with 16 bases between the two germline ends. From germline, CDR1 is MGHRA and CDR2 YSYEKL.

The chain joins TRBV28 to TRBJ2-5, with 10 positions matching TRBD2. Per germline, CDR1 MDHEN and CDR2 SYDVKM. The CDR3 spans 16 residues. V trimming: 6 bases; J trimming: 5 bases; junction bases outside the gene matches: 12. The CDR3 loop is CASSPTSGRAGETQYF. The CDR3 DNA follows: TGTGCCAGCAGCCCGACTAGCGGGCGGGCGGGGGAGACCCAGTACTTC.